The present entry profiles one TCR beta chain with its context. Only in-frame clones appear in the TCRdb table, and some are missing; sequencing was by immunoSEQ multiplex PCR. This table has about 220,000 clones, around 90% appearing once. These data come from a study of blood T cell repertoires in COVID-19. About the research overall: Samples came from the United States, Italy and Spain, spanning acute and convalescent COVID-19. T cells, B-cell-depleted T cells, or PBMCs provided the cDNA or gDNA that served as material.

Those who participated ranged in age from about 18 to 95 years and resided in about 24 US areas. Clinical histories supplied by participants themselves formed the basis of cohort assignment. This CDR3 has 15 residues. Germline CDR1 is GTSNPN and CDR2 is SVGIG (reference sequence). Trimming removed 0 bases from V and 3 bases from J, with 14 bases in between. Sample: PBMCs or T cells enriched from blood (not recorded which). The genes are TRBV30 and TRBJ1-1; D is possibly TRBD1 (6 bases). The TCR originated in a woman between 45 and 65 years old with acute COVID-19. The CDR3 sequence: CAWSVLGGPDTEAFF. CDR3 bases: TGTGCCTGGAGTGTACTCGGGGGGCCAGACACTGAAGCTTTCTTT.